The 16 T cell receptor beta chains below all came from one sample that was sequenced in a study of cytomegalovirus exposure and HLA in healthy donors. Researchers ran the PCR with 60 Vbeta and 13 Jbeta primers. Only in-frame clones appear in the TCRdb table, and some are missing; sequencing was by immunoSEQ multiplex PCR. The profile covers 200,000 or so clones, with around 75% appearing a single time and 6.3% taken by the ten largest. What was sequenced was PBMCs. These receptors all stem from a man in his forties in good health and CMV-seropositive.

A word on this clone: At the DNA level, this CDR3 is encoded by other sequences in the same sample as well. The chain joins TRBV6-6 to TRBJ2-7; the D gene is possibly TRBD1 (6 bases). Between the trimmed V and J ends, which lost 0 bases and 1 base, there was a span of 7 bases. CDR1 and CDR2 from the germline V gene are MNHNY and SVGAGI (reference sequence). This CDR3 region has 14 residues. CDR3 in amino acids: CASSYSRGSYEQYF. CDR3 DNA sequence: TGTGCCAGCAGTTACTCGAGGGGGTCCTACGAGCAGTACTTC.

The genes are TRBV4-1 and TRBJ2-7; TRBD1 is a possible D gene (6 bases). Trimming removed 4 bases at V and 6 bases at J, with 25 bases between. This CDR3 spans 17 amino acids. Germline loops: CDR1 MGHRA, CDR2 YSYEKL. The CDR3 DNA is TGCGCCAGCAGCCCCTGGACAGTCTCAGGACAAATAATCGAGCAGTACTTC. Protein sequence: CASSPWTVSGQIIEQYF.

This chain joins TRBV6-5 and TRBJ2-7; TRBD1 aligns across 10 bases. CDR1 and CDR2 from the germline V gene are MNHEY and SVGAGI. V was clipped by 2 bases and J by 9 bases; unmatched bases: 4. This CDR3 spans 13 amino acids. DNA of the CDR3: TGTGCCAGCAGTTACCCAGACAGGGGGCGGCAGTACTTC. It encodes CASSYPDRGRQYF.

This chain connects TRBV5-4 to TRBJ2-5, with a weak D call TRBD1 (6 bases). V was trimmed by 3 bases and J by 4 bases, leaving 13 bases between them. The CDR3 has 14 residues. Germline V lookup: CDR1 SGHNT, CDR2 YYREEE (reference sequence). The DNA for the CDR3 is TGTGCCAGCAGCTCCCTGGGGGCGGGAGAGACCCAGTACTTC. This translates into CASSSLGAGETQYF.

V and J are TRBV28 and TRBJ2-3; D unclear. The CDR3 covers 11 residues. The V and J ends lost 5 bases and 7 bases respectively, with 7 bases between them. The germline CDR1 and CDR2 sequences are MDHEN and SYDVKM. CDR3 coding DNA: TGTGCCAGCAGTCCCTCTAATACGCAGTATTTT. Protein sequence: CASSPSNTQYF.

This chain connects TRBV25-1 to TRBJ1-4; TRBD1 might be the D (5 bases). CDR1 is MGHDK, CDR2 SYGVNS, per germline. Between the trimmed V and J ends, which lost 1 base and 11 bases, there was a span of 20 bases. This CDR3 has 16 residues. CDR3 residues: CASSEWAARGGEKLFF. The CDR3 nucleotides read TGTGCCAGCAGTGAATGGGCGGCTAGGGGCGGGGAGAAACTGTTTTTT.

V usage is TRBV6-5 and J usage is TRBJ1-3; D not certain. Germline V gene data show CDR1 as MNHEY and CDR2 as SVGAGI. The CDR3 covers 16 residues. V lost 1 base, J lost 4 bases, and 14 bases lay in between. DNA for the CDR3: TGTGCCAGCAGTTACTTGGGGTCCCGAGGGGGAAACACCATATATTTT. The encoded protein is CASSYLGSRGGNTIYF.

This chain connects TRBV28 to TRBJ1-5; 7 bases are a match to TRBD1. This CDR3 has 15 residues. Trimming removed 2 bases from V and 2 bases from J; junction bases left unmatched: 3. In germline, CDR1 is MDHEN, CDR2 SYDVKM. CDR3 DNA: TGTGCCAGCAGTTTAATAGGGGGCGGCAATCAGCCCCAGCATTTT. The encoded protein is CASSLIGGGNQPQHF. Filled out from reference TRBV28 and TRBJ1-5, the complete variable domain reads DVKVTQSSRYLVKRTGEKVFLECVQDMDHENMFWYRQDPGLGLRLIYFSYDVKMKEKGDIPEGYSVSREKKERFSLILESASTNQTSMYLCASSLIGGGNQPQHFGDGTRLSIL.

The V call is TRBV5-1, the J call TRBJ2-1; the match to TRBD1 covers 7 bases. V shed 3 bases and J 6 bases; nucleotides not matched to a gene: 9. Germline values: CDR1 SGHRS, CDR2 YFSETQ. The CDR3 has 15 amino acids. The CDR3 bases are TGCGCCAGCAGCTCCCGACCGGCAGGGGGCAATGAGCAGTTCTTC. It encodes CASSSRPAGGNEQFF.

The chain is built from TRBV10-1 and TRBJ1-5, with TRBD1 matching over 9 bases. V lost 0 bases to trimming and J lost 8 bases; unmatched junction nucleotides: 11. Germline CDR1 and CDR2: WNHNN and SYGVQD (reference sequence). The CDR3 loop spans 17 amino acids. This CDR3 is CASSESDRTGAMKPQHF. In nucleotides, the CDR3 is TGCGCCAGCAGTGAGTCGGACAGGACAGGGGCAATGAAGCCCCAGCATTTT.

This clone turned up a few times. This CDR3 reads CASSAGGRGGRQETQYF. The CDR3 DNA follows: TGTGCCAGCTCAGCTGGAGGACGGGGGGGCCGCCAAGAGACCCAGTACTTC. The V gene is TRBV7-9, the J gene TRBJ2-5; 8 bases are shared with TRBD2. This CDR3 region has 17 residues. The V gene's germline CDR1 is SEHNR and CDR2 FQNEAQ (reference sequence). J gave up 1 base and V 8 bases, and 15 bases lay outside the gene matches. Full variable domain (outside the CDR3, taken from reference TRBV7-9 and TRBJ2-5): DTGVSQNPRHKITKRGQNVTFRCDPISEHNRLYWYRQTLGQGPEFLTYFQNEAQLEKSRLLSDRFSAERPKGSFSTLEIQRTEQGDSAMYLCASSAGGRGGRQETQYFGPGTRLLVL.

The chain uses TRBV7-9 and TRBJ1-4, with D perhaps TRBD1 (6 bases). Trimming left V 4 bases short and J 5 bases short, with 11 bases between. This CDR3 has 14 residues. Germline V CDR1 and CDR2: SEHNR, FQNEAQ (reference sequence). In DNA form, the CDR3 reads TGTGCCAGCAGCTCGACAGGATACAATGAAAAACTGTTTTTT. Translation gives CASSSTGYNEKLFF.

V and J are TRBV5-1 and TRBJ2-5, with 9 bases identical to TRBD1. Germline-derived CDR1 and CDR2 are SGHRS and YFSETQ. J gave up 2 bases and V 4 bases, and 6 bases lay outside the gene matches. This CDR3 comprises 15 residues. The CDR3 loop reads CASSQGTGLQETQYF. Written as DNA, the CDR3 is TGCGCCAGCAGCCAAGGGACAGGGTTGCAAGAGACCCAGTACTTC.

V is TRBV5-1 and J is TRBJ2-1; 14 bases match TRBD2. Germline loops: CDR1 SGHRS, CDR2 YFSETQ. Trimming cost V 0 bases and J 6 bases; bases outside gene matches: 8. This CDR3 has 18 amino acids. CDR3 protein: CASSLEAPGLAGVNEQFF. Written as DNA, the CDR3 is TGCGCCAGCAGCTTGGAGGCCCCGGGACTAGCGGGGGTCAATGAGCAGTTCTTC.

This clone showed up just a few times. The genes are TRBV27 and TRBJ2-1; D possibly corresponds to TRBD2 (6 bases). Germline lookup yields CDR1 MNHEY and CDR2 SMNVEV (reference sequence). V was clipped by 2 bases and J by 13 bases, with 15 bases between them. The CDR3 spans 13 residues. The CDR3 DNA reads TGTGCCAGCAGTTTAATTCGGGGGTCCAACCAGTTCTTC. Protein product: CASSLIRGSNQFF.

This chain joins TRBV6-1 and TRBJ2-7; D might be TRBD2 (6 bases). The CDR3 extends over 11 amino acids. The germline V gene has CDR1 MNHNS and CDR2 SASEGT. The V end lost 5 bases, the J end lost 6 bases, and 8 bases lay between the germline ends. CDR3: CASSMTSEQYF. The CDR3 DNA follows: TGTGCCAGCAGTATGACTAGCGAGCAGTACTTC.